This is a list of T cell receptor beta chains from one sample in a study of shared clonotypes between healthy human individuals. TCRdb keeps only in-frame clones here, not all; method: immunoSEQ multiplex PCR. The sample carries approximately 720,000 clones, just over 90% recorded once. The sequencing input was naive CD8+ T cells sorted from blood. These TCRs come from a man aged 30 to 45 in good health. Both conserved end residues are part of each CDR3. A D gene is named only where the DNA matches it firmly. The size entry is marked missing in some rows and otherwise reads once, few, many or a size class.

>TRBJ1-1|.|TRBV9|.
CASSVDGGEAFF
TGTGCCAGCAGCGTAGATGGGGGTGAAGCTTTCTTT
>TRBJ2-1|.|TRBV2|TRBD2
CASATDRIEPGLASNEQFF
TGTGCCAGCGCCACCGACAGGATCGAACCGGGACTAGCTAGCAATGAGCAGTTCTTC
>TRBJ2-5|.|TRBV2|.
CASSPDPGALQETQYF
TGTGCCAGCAGCCCTGACCCCGGTGCCTTACAAGAGACCCAGTACTTC
>TRBJ2-3|.|TRBV5-4|TRBD2
CASSLGPELAGGPTTDTQYF
TGTGCCAGCAGCTTGGGTCCTGAGCTAGCGGGAGGGCCGACCACAGATACGCAGTATTTT
>TRBJ2-7|.|TRBV5-1|.
CASSLGHAYEQYF
TGCGCCAGCAGCTTGGGACATGCCTACGAGCAGTACTTC
>TRBJ2-1|.|TRBV9|.
CASSSVTNEQFF
TGTGCCAGCAGCTCTGTAACGAATGAGCAGTTCTTC
>TRBJ1-3|once|TRBV18|.
CASSPGTASSGNTIYF
TGTGCCAGCTCACCCGGGACGGCGAGCTCTGGAAACACCATATATTTT
>TRBJ1-2|.|TRBV27|.
CASTTRANYGYTF
TGTGCCAGCACTACCAGAGCTAACTATGGCTACACCTTC
>TRBJ2-7|.|TRBV27|TRBD2
CASSSSGSGYEQYF
TGTGCCAGCAGTTCGAGCGGGAGTGGCTACGAGCAGTACTTC
>TRBJ1-5|.|TRBV10-1|TRBD1
CASSEGTGQPQHF
TGCGCCAGCAGTGAGGGGACAGGGCAGCCCCAGCATTTT
>TRBJ2-2|.|TRBV11-3|.
CASSPYEGDTGELFF
TGTGCCAGCAGCCCGTACGAGGGCGACACCGGGGAGCTGTTTTTT
>TRBJ2-1|.|TRBV2|.
CASSVGLNEQFF
TGTGCCAGCAGTGTTGGACTCAATGAGCAGTTCTTC
>TRBJ1-4|.|TRBV27|TRBD1
CASSSGQGEFDEKLFF
TGTGCCAGCAGCTCGGGGCAGGGGGAATTTGATGAAAAACTGTTTTTT
>TRBJ2-2|.|TRBV9|TRBD2
CASSVRTSGRNTGELFF
TGTGCCAGCAGCGTCAGGACTAGCGGGAGAAACACCGGGGAGCTGTTTTTT
>TRBJ2-2|.|TRBV28|.
CASSLQGGVTGELFF
TGTGCCAGCAGTTTACAGGGTGGGGTCACCGGGGAGCTGTTTTTT
>TRBJ1-1|few|TRBV29-1|.
CSVERDTEAFF
TGCAGCGTTGAAAGGGACACTGAAGCTTTCTTT
>TRBJ2-1|.|TRBV30|TRBD2
CAWNLAGPSGEQFF
TGTGCCTGGAACTTAGCGGGCCCCTCAGGTGAGCAGTTCTTC
>TRBJ2-1|.|TRBV27|TRBD2
CASLGGGRLYNEQFF
TGTGCCAGCCTTGGGGGCGGGAGGTTGTACAATGAGCAGTTCTTC
>TRBJ2-7|.|TRBV6-7|TRBD2
CASRATSGRANEQYF
TGTGCCAGCAGGGCCACTAGCGGGAGGGCGAACGAGCAGTACTTC
>TRBJ2-4|few|TRBV6-5|.
CASSLSTGAKNIQYF
TGTGCCAGCAGTCTTAGTACGGGGGCCAAAAACATTCAGTACTTC
>TRBJ2-5|.|TRBV2|.
CASSEWGSGASEETQYF
TGTGCCAGCAGTGAATGGGGAAGTGGGGCGTCAGAAGAGACCCAGTACTTC
>TRBJ2-3|.|TRBV6-5|TRBD2
CASTFLAGGPDTQYF
TGTGCCAGCACCTTTCTAGCGGGGGGCCCAGATACGCAGTATTTT
>TRBJ2-7|.|TRBV15|.
CATSRVTIWGADEQYF
TGTGCCACCAGCAGAGTTACTATATGGGGTGCGGACGAGCAGTACTTC
>TRBJ2-7|once|TRBV7-6|TRBD2
CASSLRTSGRHEQYF
TGTGCCAGCAGCTTAAGGACTAGCGGGAGGCACGAGCAGTACTTC
>TRBJ2-7|.|TRBV11-2|TRBD2
CASSLESLAGPFYEQYF
TGTGCCAGCAGCTTAGAATCTCTAGCGGGCCCCTTCTACGAGCAGTACTTC
>TRBJ2-7|.|TRBV27|.
CASSLGYEQYF
TGTGCCAGCAGTTTGGGATACGAGCAGTACTTC
>TRBJ2-5|.|TRBV27|.
CASSLLGGGETQYF
TGTGCCAGCAGTTTATTGGGGGGCGGGGAGACCCAGTACTTC